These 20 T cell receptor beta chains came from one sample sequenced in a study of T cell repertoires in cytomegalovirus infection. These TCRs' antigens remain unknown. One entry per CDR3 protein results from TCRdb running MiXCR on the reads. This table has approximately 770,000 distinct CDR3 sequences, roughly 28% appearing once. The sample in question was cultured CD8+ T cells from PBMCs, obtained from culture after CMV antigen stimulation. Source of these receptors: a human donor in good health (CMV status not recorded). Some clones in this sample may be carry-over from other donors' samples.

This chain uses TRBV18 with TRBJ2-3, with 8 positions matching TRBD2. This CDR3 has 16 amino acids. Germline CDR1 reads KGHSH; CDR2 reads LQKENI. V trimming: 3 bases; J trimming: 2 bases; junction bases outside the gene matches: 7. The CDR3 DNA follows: TGTGCCAGCTCACCGGAAGCGGGGGTGGACACAGATACGCAGTATTTT. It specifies CASSPEAGVDTDTQYF.

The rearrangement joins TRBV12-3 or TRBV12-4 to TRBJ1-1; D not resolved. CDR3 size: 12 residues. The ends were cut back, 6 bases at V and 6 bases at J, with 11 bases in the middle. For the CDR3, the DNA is TGTGCCAGCAGCCCAGCGTACGCTGAAGCTTTCTTT. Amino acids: CASSPAYAEAFF.

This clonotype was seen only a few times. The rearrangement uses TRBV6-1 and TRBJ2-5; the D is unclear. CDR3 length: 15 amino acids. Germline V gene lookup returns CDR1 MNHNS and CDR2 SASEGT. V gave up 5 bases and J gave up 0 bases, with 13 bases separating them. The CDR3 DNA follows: TGTGCCAGCAGTTACCTTAGGACGAACCAAGAGACCCAGTACTTC. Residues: CASSYLRTNQETQYF.

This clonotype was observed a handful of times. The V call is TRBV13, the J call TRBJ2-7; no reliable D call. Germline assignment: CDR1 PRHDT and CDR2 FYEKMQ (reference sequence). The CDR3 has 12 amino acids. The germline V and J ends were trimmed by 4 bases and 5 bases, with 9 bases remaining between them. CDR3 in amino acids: CASSYGRHEQYV. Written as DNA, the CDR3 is TGTGCCAGCAGCTATGGTAGACACGAGCAGTACGTC.

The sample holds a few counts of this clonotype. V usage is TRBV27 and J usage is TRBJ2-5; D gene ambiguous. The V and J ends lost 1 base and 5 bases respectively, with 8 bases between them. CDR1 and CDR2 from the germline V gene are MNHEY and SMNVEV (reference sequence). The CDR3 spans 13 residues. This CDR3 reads CASSLYGAETQYF. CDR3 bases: TGTGCCAGCAGTTTATACGGAGCCGAGACCCAGTACTTC.

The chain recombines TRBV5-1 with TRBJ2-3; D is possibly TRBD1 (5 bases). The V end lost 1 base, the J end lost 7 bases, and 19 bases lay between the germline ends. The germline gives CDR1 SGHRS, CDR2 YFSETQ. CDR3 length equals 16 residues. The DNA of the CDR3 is TGCGCCAGCAGCTTGATAGGGGCGCAGGTAGAGAATACGCAGTATTTT. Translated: CASSLIGAQVENTQYF.

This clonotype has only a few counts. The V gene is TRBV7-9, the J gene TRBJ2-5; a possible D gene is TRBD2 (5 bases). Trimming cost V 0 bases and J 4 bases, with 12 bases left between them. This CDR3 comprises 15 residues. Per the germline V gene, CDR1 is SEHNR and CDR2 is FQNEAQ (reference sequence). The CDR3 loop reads CASSLAVGGSETQYF. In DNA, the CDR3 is TGTGCCAGCAGCTTAGCGGTGGGCGGGTCAGAGACCCAGTACTTC.

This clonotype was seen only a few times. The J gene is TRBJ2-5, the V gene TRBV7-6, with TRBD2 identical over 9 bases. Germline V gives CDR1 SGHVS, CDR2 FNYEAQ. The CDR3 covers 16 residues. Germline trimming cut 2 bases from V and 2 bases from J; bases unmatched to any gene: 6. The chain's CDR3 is CASSLNPAGGQETQYF. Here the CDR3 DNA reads TGTGCCAGCAGCTTAAACCCAGCGGGGGGTCAAGAGACCCAGTACTTC. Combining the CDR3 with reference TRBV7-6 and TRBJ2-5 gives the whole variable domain GAGVSQSPRYKVTKRGQDVALRCDPISGHVSLYWYRQALGQGPEFLTYFNYEAQQDKSGLPNDRFSAERPEGSISTLTIQRTEQRDSAMYRCASSLNPAGGQETQYFGPGTRLLVL.

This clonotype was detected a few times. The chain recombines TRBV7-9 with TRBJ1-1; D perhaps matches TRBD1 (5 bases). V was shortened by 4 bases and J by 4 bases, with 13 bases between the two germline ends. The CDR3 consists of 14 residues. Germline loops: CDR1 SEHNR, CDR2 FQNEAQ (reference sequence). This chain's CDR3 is CASSSRPRGTEAFF. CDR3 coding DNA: TGTGCCAGCAGCTCACGACCAAGGGGCACTGAAGCTTTCTTT.

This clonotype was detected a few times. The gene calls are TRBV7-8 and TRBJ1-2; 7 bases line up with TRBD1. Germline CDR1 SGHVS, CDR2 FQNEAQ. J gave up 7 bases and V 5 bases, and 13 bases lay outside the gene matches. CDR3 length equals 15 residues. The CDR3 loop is CASSPWTGLKGGYTF. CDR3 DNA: TGTGCCAGCAGCCCTTGGACAGGCCTGAAGGGTGGCTACACCTTC. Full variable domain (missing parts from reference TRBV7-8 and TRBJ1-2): GAGVSQSPRYKVAKRGQDVALRCDPISGHVSLFWYQQALGQGPEFLTYFQNEAQLDKSGLPSDRFFAERPEGSVSTLKIQRTQQEDSAVYLCASSPWTGLKGGYTFGSGTRLTVV.

CDR3 sequence: CASSFRLPDSVSPQNEKLFF. CDR3 nucleotide sequence: TGTGCCAGCAGTTTCCGACTCCCAGACAGCGTCTCTCCCCAAAATGAAAAACTGTTTTTT. The chain links TRBV12-3 or TRBV12-4 to TRBJ1-4; a weak D match, TRBD1 (5 bases). The CDR3 consists of 20 residues. The ends were cut back, 3 bases at V and 5 bases at J, with 28 bases in the middle.

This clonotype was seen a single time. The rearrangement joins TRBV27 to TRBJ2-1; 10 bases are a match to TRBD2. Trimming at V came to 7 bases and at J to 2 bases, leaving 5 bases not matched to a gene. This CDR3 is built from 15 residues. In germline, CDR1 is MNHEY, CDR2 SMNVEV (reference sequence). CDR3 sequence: CASTLLAGPYNEQFF. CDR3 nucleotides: TGTGCCAGCACCCTACTAGCGGGGCCCTACAATGAGCAGTTCTTC.

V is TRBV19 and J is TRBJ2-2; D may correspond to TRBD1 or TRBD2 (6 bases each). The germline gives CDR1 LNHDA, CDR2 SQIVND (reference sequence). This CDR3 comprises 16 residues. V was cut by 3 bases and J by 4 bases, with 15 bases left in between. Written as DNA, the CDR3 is TGTGCCAGTAGTATCGGAAGGGGGGAAAGCACCGGGGAGCTGTTTTTT. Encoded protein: CASSIGRGESTGELFF.

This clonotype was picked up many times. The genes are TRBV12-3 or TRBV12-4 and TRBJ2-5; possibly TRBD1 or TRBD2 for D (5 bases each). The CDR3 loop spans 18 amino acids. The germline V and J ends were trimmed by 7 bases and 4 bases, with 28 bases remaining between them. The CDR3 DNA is TGTGCCAGCACCCCGGGTCACGGCGAGGGGTTATGGACAGAGACCCAGTACTTC. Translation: CASTPGHGEGLWTETQYF.

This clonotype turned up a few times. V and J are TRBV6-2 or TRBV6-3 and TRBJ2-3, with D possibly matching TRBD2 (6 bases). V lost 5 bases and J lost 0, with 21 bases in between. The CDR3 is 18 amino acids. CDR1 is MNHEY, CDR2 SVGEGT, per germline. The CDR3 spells CASSIGYPGLDSTDTQYF. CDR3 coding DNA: TGTGCCAGCAGTATCGGGTATCCGGGACTGGATAGCACAGATACGCAGTATTTT.

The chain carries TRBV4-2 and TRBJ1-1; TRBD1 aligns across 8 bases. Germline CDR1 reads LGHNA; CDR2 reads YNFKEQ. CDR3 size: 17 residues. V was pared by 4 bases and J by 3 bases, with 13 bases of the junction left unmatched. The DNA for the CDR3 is TGTGCCAGCAGCCCCCCTCTACCGGGACAGGAGCACACTGAAGCTTTCTTT. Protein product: CASSPPLPGQEHTEAFF.

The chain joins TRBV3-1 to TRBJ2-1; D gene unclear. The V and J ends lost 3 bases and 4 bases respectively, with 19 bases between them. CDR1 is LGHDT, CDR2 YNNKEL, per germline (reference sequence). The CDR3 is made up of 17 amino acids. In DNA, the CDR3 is TGTGCCAGCAGCCACCGTCCTAGATCTAACGATTACAATGAGCAGTTCTTC. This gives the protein CASSHRPRSNDYNEQFF.

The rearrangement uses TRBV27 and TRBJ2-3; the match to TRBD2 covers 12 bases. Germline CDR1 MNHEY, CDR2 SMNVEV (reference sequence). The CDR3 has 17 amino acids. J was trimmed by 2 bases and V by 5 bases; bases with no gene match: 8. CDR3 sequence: CASSPRTSGDFTDTQYF. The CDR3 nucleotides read TGTGCCAGCAGTCCGCGGACTAGCGGGGATTTCACAGATACGCAGTATTTT.

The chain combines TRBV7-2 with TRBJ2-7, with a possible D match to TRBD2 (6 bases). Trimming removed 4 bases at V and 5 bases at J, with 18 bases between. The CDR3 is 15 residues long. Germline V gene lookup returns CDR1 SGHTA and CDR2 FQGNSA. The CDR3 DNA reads TGTGCCAGCAGCTCGCGGGACGGGGAATGGAACGAGCAGTACTTC. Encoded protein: CASSSRDGEWNEQYF.

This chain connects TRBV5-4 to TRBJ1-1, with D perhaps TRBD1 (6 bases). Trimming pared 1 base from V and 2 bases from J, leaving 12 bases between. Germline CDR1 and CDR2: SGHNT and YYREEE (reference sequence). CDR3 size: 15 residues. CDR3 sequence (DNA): TGTGCCAGCAGCTTGCCACAGGGTTATAACACTGAAGCTTTCTTT. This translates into CASSLPQGYNTEAFF.